These 20 T cell receptor beta chains were all obtained from the same sample, sequenced in a study of T cell clones after liver transplantation. Some clones are missing from TCRdb's copy, which holds only in-frame ones; the method was immunoSEQ multiplex PCR. The repertoire includes 68,000 or so clones, approximately 92% of them detected once, and less than 1% sits in the top ten. The source was CD4+ T cells from blood, collected about 26 months after liver transplant. These receptors came from a human patient who received a liver transplant. Some T cells may trace back to the graft donor.

This chain uses TRBV7-3 with TRBJ2-1; TRBD1 matches at 9 bases. Germline V gene lookup returns CDR1 SGHTA and CDR2 FQGTGA. The CDR3 runs to 13 residues. V lost 5 bases and J lost 12; bases outside the gene matches: 8. CDR3 DNA sequence: TGTGCCAGCAGCGCCTCCTTGACAGGGGGGCAGTTCTTC. Amino acid sequence: CASSASLTGGQFF. Looking up the rest from reference TRBV7-3 and TRBJ2-1 gives the full variable domain: GAGVSQTPSNKVTEKGKYVELRCDPISGHTALYWYRQSLGQGPEFLIYFQGTGAADDSGLPNDRFFAVRPEGSVSTLKIQRTERGDSAVYLCASSASLTGGQFFGPGTRLTVL.

This clone appeared once. The rearrangement links TRBV6-6 to TRBJ2-7; 10 bases line up with TRBD1. V was clipped by 2 bases and J by 0 bases; unmatched bases: 4. Germline-derived CDR1 and CDR2 are MNHNY and SVGAGI (reference sequence). There are 16 residues in the CDR3. DNA for the CDR3: TGTGCCAGCAGTTACGGGACAGGGGCGAGCTCCTACGAGCAGTACTTC. It translates to CASSYGTGASSYEQYF.

V usage is TRBV11-2 and J usage is TRBJ2-1, with 11 bases that match TRBD2. V lost 5 bases to trimming and J lost 3 bases; unmatched junction nucleotides: 6. The CDR3 consists of 16 residues. CDR1 SGHAT and CDR2 FQNNGV come from the germline V gene. For the CDR3, the DNA is TGTGCCAGCAGCACCCGGACTAGCGGGCTCTACAATGAGCAGTTCTTC. This sequence encodes CASSTRTSGLYNEQFF.

The rearrangement links TRBV6-1 to TRBJ1-3; D remains unclear. CDR1 is MNHNS, CDR2 SASEGT, per germline. The CDR3 runs 12 residues. V was pared by 9 bases and J by 4 bases, with 10 bases between. CDR3 loop: CASHSPGNTIYF. The CDR3 bases are TGTGCCAGTCACAGTCCCGGAAACACCATATATTTT.

The rearrangement links TRBV7-1 to TRBJ2-1; D is ambiguous. TRBV7-1 counts as an open reading frame of uncertain function. CDR3 length: 14 residues. V was trimmed by 5 bases and J by 3 bases, leaving 11 bases between them. Written as DNA, the CDR3 is TGTGCCAGCAGCCCAAGGCTAGGCTACAATGAGCAGTTCTTC. It translates to CASSPRLGYNEQFF.

The chain uses TRBV5-1 and TRBJ2-3; D might be TRBD1 (6 bases). Germline assignment: CDR1 SGHRS and CDR2 YFSETQ. V lost 2 bases, J lost 2 bases, and 12 bases lay in between. This CDR3 region has 15 residues. CDR3 in DNA: TGCGCCAGCAGCTTAAGGGGGACCAACACAGATACGCAGTATTTT. This codes for CASSLRGTNTDTQYF.

The genes are TRBV5-5 and TRBJ1-2; 11 bases line up with TRBD1. Trimming at V came to 3 bases and at J to 0 bases, leaving 13 bases not matched to a gene. Germline values: CDR1 SGHKS, CDR2 YYEKEE (reference sequence). The CDR3 runs to 19 residues. The CDR3 region has the DNA TGTGCCAGCAGCTCCTGGACAGGGGGCGAGTCTCTGACTAACTATGGCTACACCTTC. As protein: CASSSWTGGESLTNYGYTF.

The chain recombines TRBV5-4 with TRBJ2-3; D unresolved. In germline, CDR1 is SGHNT, CDR2 YYREEE (reference sequence). Trimming shortened V by 2 bases and J by 0 bases, and 10 bases separated the two germline ends. This CDR3 is built from 15 residues. CDR3 nucleotide sequence: TGTGCCAGCAGCTTACCGCGCCCAAGCACAGATACGCAGTATTTT. Translation: CASSLPRPSTDTQYF.

The J gene is TRBJ1-3, the V gene TRBV6-5; the D is unclear. The CDR3 runs 15 residues. Germline V CDR1 and CDR2: MNHEY, SVGAGI. The V and J ends lost 6 bases and 4 bases respectively, with 16 bases between them. In DNA form, the CDR3 reads TGTGCCAGCAGGCCGAGATGGACCGGGGGAAACACCATATATTTT. Translation gives CASRPRWTGGNTIYF.

The chain recombines TRBV10-2 with TRBJ2-5; 7 bases map to TRBD1. The ends lost 2 bases at V and 4 bases at J; junction bases unmatched: 7. This CDR3 has 15 amino acids. CDR1 and CDR2 from the germline V gene are WSHSY and SAAADI. CDR3 amino acids: CASSERGGWGETQYF. The DNA of the CDR3 is TGCGCCAGCAGTGAGCGAGGGGGCTGGGGAGAGACCCAGTACTTC.

V and J are TRBV2 and TRBJ2-7; 9 bases align to TRBD1. Germline trimming cut 8 bases from V and 7 bases from J; bases unmatched to any gene: 12. CDR3 length equals 14 residues. The germline V gene encodes CDR1 SNHLY and CDR2 FYNNEI. CDR3 in DNA: TGTGCCAGCTATACCGGGACAGGGCGTCAAGAGCAGTACTTC. Translation gives CASYTGTGRQEQYF.

The chain joins TRBV28 to TRBJ2-5; 7 bases are a match to TRBD2. V shed 0 bases, J shed 4 bases, and the junction held 2 bases outside the gene matches. Germline-derived CDR1 and CDR2 are MDHEN and SYDVKM. The CDR3 runs to 14 residues. CDR3 protein: CASSLWGEGETQYF. The CDR3 DNA sequence: TGTGCCAGCAGTTTATGGGGGGAGGGAGAGACCCAGTACTTC.

This clone was seen more than once but under ten times. Other DNA sequences in this specimen translate into the identical CDR3. The chain joins TRBV2 to TRBJ1-3; D call uncertain. The CDR3 covers 13 residues. Germline V gene data show CDR1 as SNHLY and CDR2 as FYNNEI. Trimming took 8 bases from V and 0 from J, leaving 8 bases between them. CDR3 region: CASSDISGNTIYF. The CDR3 nucleotides read TGTGCCAGCTCAGATATCTCTGGAAACACCATATATTTT.

The chain recombines TRBV5-1 with TRBJ1-2, with TRBD1 identical over 9 bases. Germline loops: CDR1 SGHRS, CDR2 YFSETQ. The CDR3 runs 13 residues. J lost 9 bases, V lost 3 bases, and 6 bases had no gene match. CDR3 bases: TGCGCCAGCAGCTCGACAGGGGGGGCGAGCTACACCTTC. The encoded protein is CASSSTGGASYTF.

The chain couples TRBV6-1 to TRBJ2-7; D is unclear. Between the trimmed V and J ends, which lost 0 bases and 4 bases, there was a span of 7 bases. The CDR3 extends over 13 amino acids. Germline lookup yields CDR1 MNHNS and CDR2 SASEGT. The CDR3: CASSEALRYEQYF. The CDR3, as DNA: TGTGCCAGCAGTGAAGCGCTGCGGTACGAGCAGTACTTC.

The chain is built from TRBV5-6 and TRBJ2-2, with D unresolved. The CDR3 totals 14 residues. Germline assignment: CDR1 SGHDT and CDR2 YYEEEE. Trimming shortened V by 3 bases and J by 2 bases, and 8 bases separated the two germline ends. In DNA, the CDR3 is TGTGCCAGCAGCTCTGGTCTTAACACCGGGGAGCTGTTTTTT. Amino acids: CASSSGLNTGELFF.

The rearrangement joins TRBV9 to TRBJ2-5, with D unresolved. Germline lookup yields CDR1 SGDLS and CDR2 YYNGEE. V was pared by 2 bases and J by 1 base, with 6 bases between. CDR3 length: 13 residues. DNA for the CDR3: TGTGCCAGCAGCGTGGGTATCCAAGAGACCCAGTACTTC. This gives the protein CASSVGIQETQYF.

The chain employs TRBV2 and TRBJ1-1, with 10 bases fitting TRBD1. The CDR3 totals 15 residues. Germline V CDR1 and CDR2: SNHLY, FYNNEI. With 8 bases clipped from V and 4 bases from J, the junction kept 10 bases outside the gene matches. The CDR3, as DNA: TGTGCCAGCCTCCGGGACAGGGGAGGAGGCACTGAAGCTTTCTTT. This translates into CASLRDRGGGTEAFF.

The V call is TRBV27, the J call TRBJ1-2, with 7 bases identical to TRBD1. The CDR3 runs 14 residues. Unmatched junction bases numbered 7, after V lost 2 bases and J lost 7 bases. Germline values: CDR1 MNHEY, CDR2 SMNVEV (reference sequence). In DNA form, the CDR3 reads TGTGCCAGCAGTTTAGTAACAGGGGAGGGTGGCTACACCTTC. This codes for CASSLVTGEGGYTF.

The rearrangement links TRBV19 to TRBJ1-2; D is unresolved. V gave up 5 bases and J gave up 2 bases, with 12 bases separating them. The CDR3 totals 14 residues. Germline CDR1 reads LNHDA; CDR2 reads SQIVND (reference sequence). The CDR3 bases are TGTGCCAGTAGTGCAACCGGGATCAACTATGGCTACACCTTC. It translates to CASSATGINYGYTF.